The clone carrying this T cell receptor beta chain was picked up one time. The data were produced by immunoSEQ multiplex PCR, yet TCRdb's version contains in-frame clones alone and is incomplete. The sample shows roughly 60,000 clones, 85% to 95% of them seen only once. The sample belongs to a study of PD-1 blockade in classical Hodgkin lymphoma. Noted time point: cycle 4 day 1 (C4D1), after five to seven weeks of nivolumab. After autologous stem cell transplantation all patients relapsed, and prior brentuximab vedotin exposure differed between cohorts. This CDR3 comprises 13 residues. Trimming left V 3 bases short and J 7 bases short, with 10 bases between. CDR1 MGHDK and CDR2 SYGVNS come from the germline V gene.

This rearrangement joins TRBV25-1 to TRBJ2-1; D is possibly TRBD1 (5 bases). The source is a human donor with classical Hodgkin lymphoma. This specimen consisted of peripheral blood mononuclear cells (PBMCs), obtained before the fourth cycle of nivolumab. CDR3 DNA sequence: TGTGCCAGCAGTGAGGGGCGCTTGAATGAGCAGTTCTTC. Translation: CASSEGRLNEQFF.